This T cell receptor (beta chain) was recorded in a study of blood T cell repertoires in COVID-19. Overall study context: Researchers got acute and convalescent COVID-19 samples from the United States, Italy and Spain. In each case, the material was cDNA or gDNA derived from T cells, B-cell-depleted T cells, or PBMCs.

Study members were between about 18 and 90 years old and lived in some 26 US regions. Cohorts were determined from participant-reported clinical history. V was trimmed by 3 bases and J by 7 bases, leaving 10 bases between them. Germline V lookup: CDR1 SGHAT, CDR2 FQNNGV. This CDR3 spans 13 amino acids. Produced via immunoSEQ multiplex PCR; TCRdb's table is partial and in-frame only. The repertoire holds about 440,000 clones, with nearly 90% as singletons. The sequenced sample was PBMCs or T cells enriched from blood (not recorded which). V gene TRBV11-2 combines with J gene TRBJ2-1; D is possibly TRBD2 (5 bases). The clonotype comes from a woman between 18 and 29 years old with acute COVID-19. The CDR3 DNA reads as TGTGCCAGCAGCTTCTCGGGGTGGAATGAGCAGTTCTTC. This encodes CASSFSGWNEQFF.